This TCR beta chain was sequenced in a study of vaccination and CD4 T cells after COVID-19. The wider study: Cells received overlapping spike peptides from SARS-CoV-2, HCoV-NL63, HCoV-OC43 and HCoV-229E as stimulation.

As for this clonotype: Antigen: not known.

Treatment meaning: 10-day PBMC culture with coronavirus spike peptide pools or control peptides (ViraFEST assay). The Oncomine TCR Beta short-read assay was applied to DNA of cultured CD4+ T cells. TCRdb re-derived calls from the PCR reads in MiXCR, one entry per CDR3 protein. The sample includes approximately 20,000 distinct CDR3 sequences, 20% to 25% of them seen just once. The sequence came from a human donor with COVID-19. Sequenced material: cultured CD4+ T cells from blood.

The CDR3 loop is CASSRTDRIEQYF. In DNA form, the CDR3 reads TGTGCCAGCTCACGAACCGACAGGATCGAGCAGTACTTC. The chain uses TRBV18 and TRBJ2-7; D is perhaps TRBD1 (6 bases). Trimming took off 4 bases at V and 6 bases at J, with 13 bases between the two ends. Germline loops: CDR1 KGHSH, CDR2 LQKENI. The CDR3 sequence is 13 residues long.